This T cell receptor beta chain was observed in a study of CD8+CD57+ T cells in acquired aplastic anemia (dated by TCRdb to the late 2010s). Regarding the complete study: A mean of approximately 3 ug of DNA, ranging from roughly 0.2 to 27.4 ug, was extracted from sorted CD4+ and CD8+ cells. The investigation overall reported the following: About 29 CD8+ CDR3 sequences were found to be shared between patients and controls, but these sequences appeared to be highly expressed in patients and within the immunodominant clones of the patients. Between patients and healthy controls, no significant difference in CD8+ Simpson's diversity was found (P=0.060).

The study deep-sequenced TCR repertoires of sorted CD4+ and CD8+ blood T cells from severe aplastic anemia patients and healthy subjects. Ficoll-Paque density gradient centrifugation was used to isolate peripheral blood mononuclear cells. Before DNA extraction, CD4+ and CD8+ T cells were sorted by FACS or by magnetic beads. Genomic DNA was used as template for profiling of TCR beta VDJ combinations and CDR3 sequences. An Illumina HiSeq 2000 was the platform used for TCR repertoire sequencing. As for how the authors treated the data: TRBV/TRBJ rearrangement plots, CDR3 size and DJ length profiles, and Simpson's diversity index were used to assess repertoires. The immunodominant clone was defined as the most abundant DNA sequence in deep sequencing data. CDR3 amino acid sequences were checked for sharing across subjects and were also compared against the VDJdb database and published repertoires. TCRdb passed the public sequencing reads through fastp at Q25 and MiXCR, retaining productive beta sequences. Every entry covers one CDR3 protein and lists the most common genes and DNA from its rows. Clone size and V and J calls follow TCRdb, not the original study. The sample has some 290,000 distinct CDR3 sequences on record, approximately 57% of them singletons. Clones ranked in the top ten supply 6.5% to 10% of the sample.

In the germline V gene, CDR1 corresponds to SGHDT and CDR2 to YYEEEE. The CDR3 contains 16 residues, cysteine and phenylalanine counted. Only the CDR3 portion is preserved as DNA: 48 bases, with reading frame beginning at the first base. Ends trimmed: V by 2 bases, J by 4 bases; bases unmatched to a gene: 9. As concerns this clonotype: What this receptor recognizes is not known. Base qualities are missing; no much larger clone stands one base away.

This chain joins TRBV5-6 to TRBJ2-5; 9 of the junction bases match TRBD2. Sequencing was carried out using sorted CD4+, CD8+, or CD8+CD57+ T cells (not recorded which) from PBMCs. The TCR comes from a human donor with severe aplastic anemia or a healthy control (not recorded which). The bases read TGTGCCAGCAGCTTAGATGTAGCGGGGGAAGGAGAGACCCAGTACTTC. Translated, it reads CASSLDVAGEGETQYF.